What follows are 20 T cell receptor beta chains derived from one specimen sequenced in a study of PD-1 blockade in classical Hodgkin lymphoma. Repertoires were generated with immunoSEQ multiplex PCR, while TCRdb's copy carries only in-frame clones and drops some. Of 10,000 to 15,000 clones listed, approximately 79% are singletons. The patients all showed relapse after autologous stem cell transplantation, while their brentuximab vedotin exposure varied. From thawed PBMCs, magnetic negative selection was used to isolate the CD8+ T cells. The source was CD8+ T cells from blood, collected at baseline. Every receptor here comes from a human donor with classical Hodgkin lymphoma.

This clone was observed once. The chain uses TRBV7-9 and TRBJ1-4, with TRBD1 matching over 7 bases. CDR1 SEHNR and CDR2 FQNEAQ come from the germline V gene (reference sequence). The V segment lost 3 bases and the J segment 4 bases; nucleotides outside the gene matches: 5. CDR3 length: 15 amino acids. CDR3 in DNA: TGTGCCAGCAGCTTCTTTTACAGGGGTAATGAAAAACTGTTTTTT. Residues: CASSFFYRGNEKLFF.

This sequence joins TRBV27 and TRBJ2-1; D is undetermined. The CDR3 has 16 residues. Per germline, CDR1 MNHEY and CDR2 SMNVEV (reference sequence). Trimming left V 0 bases short and J 1 base short, with 10 bases between. In DNA form, the CDR3 reads TGTGCCAGCAGTTTATCGATGACAACTTCCTACAATGAGCAGTTCTTC. Amino acids: CASSLSMTTSYNEQFF.

V and J are TRBV4-1 and TRBJ1-4, with D unresolved. The CDR3 consists of 12 residues. The V end was cut by 0 bases, the J end by 8 bases, with 4 bases between. From germline, CDR1 is MGHRA and CDR2 YSYEKL. CDR3 sequence: CASSQDGEKLFF. The CDR3 coding sequence is TGCGCCAGCAGCCAAGATGGGGAAAAACTGTTTTTT.

The chain couples TRBV6-5 to TRBJ1-5, with 7 bases lining up with TRBD1. Germline V gene lookup returns CDR1 MNHEY and CDR2 SVGAGI. V was clipped by 10 bases and J by 3 bases; unmatched bases: 3. This CDR3 comprises 12 residues. In DNA, the CDR3 is TGTGCCACGGGACAGCTCAATCAGCCCCAGCATTTT. This codes for CATGQLNQPQHF.

This clone was observed a few times. The CDR3 DNA follows: TGCAGCGCCCGTCAACAGCTAGCTGGGGCCAACGTCCTGACTTTC. Its translation: CSARQQLAGANVLTF. The chain is built from TRBV29-1 and TRBJ2-6; D is uncertain. The CDR3 has 15 residues. Looked up from germline, CDR1 is SQVTM and CDR2 is ANQGSEA. V lost 7 bases and J lost 2, with 15 bases in between.

The chain recombines TRBV10-2 with TRBJ2-1; TRBD2 agrees at 11 bases. The CDR3 has 16 amino acids. Germline V gene lookup returns CDR1 WSHSY and CDR2 SAAADI. V lost 2 bases, J lost 6 bases, and 6 bases stayed unmatched. The CDR3 DNA follows: TGCGCCAGCAGTGAGCCCGGGACTAGCGGAGTCAATGAGCAGTTCTTC. Encoded protein: CASSEPGTSGVNEQFF.

The CDR3: CASSLTTGGYTEAFF. The DNA of the CDR3 is TGTGCCAGCAGCTTAACAACAGGGGGTTACACTGAAGCTTTCTTT. The chain uses TRBV11-2 and TRBJ1-1; TRBD1 matches at 8 bases. J was trimmed by 3 bases and V by 2 bases; bases with no gene match: 5. Germline V gene sequence: CDR1 SGHAT, CDR2 FQNNGV. The CDR3 contains 15 residues.

The gene calls are TRBV7-8 and TRBJ2-5; D remains ambiguous. Germline V gives CDR1 SGHVS, CDR2 FQNEAQ. V lost 3 bases and J 1 base, leaving 9 bases between the germline ends. The CDR3 sequence is 14 residues long. CDR3 coding DNA: TGTGCCAGCAGCTTTTTTAGTCCCCAAGAGACCCAGTACTTC. Encoded protein: CASSFFSPQETQYF.

This clone was detected once. This rearrangement joins TRBV10-3 to TRBJ2-7, with D tentatively TRBD2 (5 bases). Germline V CDR1 and CDR2: ENHRY, SYGVKD. The CDR3 sequence is 16 residues long. V gave up 6 bases and J gave up 12 bases, with 30 bases separating them. The CDR3 protein is CAISEIPTYALAGWYF. The CDR3 DNA follows: TGTGCCATCAGCGAGATACCCACCTACGCTCTTGCGGGCTGGTACTTC.

Worth noting for this clone: Its ends do not fully match the called genes, so a read error is possible. The chain links TRBV7-8 to TRBJ2-1; 9 bases line up with TRBD2. The CDR3 has 14 residues. In germline, CDR1 is SGHVS, CDR2 FQNEAQ. The CDR3 bases are TGTGCCCGCAGCGAGGGGCGGGGGGGCGGTGAGCAGTTCTTC. Amino acids: CARSEGRGGGEQFF.

This rearrangement joins TRBV9 to TRBJ2-7; D is perhaps TRBD2 (5 bases). Germline CDR1 reads SGDLS; CDR2 reads YYNGEE. The CDR3 is 14 amino acids. Trimming took off 4 bases at V and 0 bases at J, with 11 bases between the two ends. CDR3: CASSSAGGSYEQYF. The DNA for the CDR3 is TGTGCCAGCAGCTCCGCGGGCGGCTCCTACGAGCAGTACTTC.

This clone is medium-sized by share. V usage is TRBV6-5 and J usage is TRBJ2-7; 7 bases line up with TRBD1. The CDR3 covers 14 residues. J gave up 5 bases and V 0 bases, and 4 bases lay outside the gene matches. Germline V gives CDR1 MNHEY, CDR2 SVGAGI. CDR3 region: CASSYSDRVNEQYF. The CDR3 DNA sequence: TGTGCCAGCAGTTACTCTGACAGGGTCAACGAGCAGTACTTC.

The chain combines TRBV4-3 with TRBJ2-1; TRBD2 aligns across 16 bases. The J segment lost 9 bases and the V segment lost 4 bases, leaving 9 bases of the junction unmatched. The CDR3 has 17 residues. Germline CDR1 and CDR2: LGHNA and YSLEER. Here the CDR3 reads CASSLGTSGGAESEQFF. In DNA form, the CDR3 reads TGCGCCAGCAGCCTTGGGACTAGCGGGGGGGCGGAGTCTGAGCAGTTCTTC.

This clone was recorded only once. The rearrangement links TRBV7-9 to TRBJ2-2, with 7 positions matching TRBD2. This CDR3 has 19 amino acids. V shed 2 bases, J shed 5 bases, and the junction held 17 bases outside the gene matches. Germline CDR1 is SEHNR and CDR2 is FQNEAQ (reference sequence). This CDR3 is CASSLIESPGAGGTGELFF. CDR3 coding DNA: TGTGCCAGCAGCTTAATCGAATCCCCCGGGGCCGGGGGGACCGGGGAGCTGTTTTTT.

The chain has TRBV29-1 and TRBJ2-1; tentative D call: TRBD2 (6 bases). With 8 bases removed from V and 9 bases from J, the gap between germline ends came to 14 bases. Germline V gene lookup returns CDR1 SQVTM and CDR2 ANQGSEA. The CDR3 sequence is 11 residues long. The CDR3 loop is CSLWTEGEQFF. CDR3 sequence (DNA): TGCAGCTTGTGGACGGAGGGTGAGCAGTTCTTC.

J is TRBJ2-5 and V is TRBV20-1, with TRBD1 matching over 8 bases. Germline-derived CDR1 and CDR2 are DFQATT and SNEGSKA (reference sequence). The CDR3 is made up of 11 amino acids. CDR3 sequence reads: CRGQGAGTQYF. CDR3 nucleotide sequence: TGCAGAGGGCAGGGGGCTGGGACCCAGTACTTC.

The chain couples TRBV6-1 to TRBJ2-5; D uncertain. The tail of the sequence fits TRBJ2-7 better, so the J call may be wrong. The germline gives CDR1 MNHNS, CDR2 SASEGT. The CDR3 contains 14 residues. CDR3 in amino acids: CASSDRSFSYEQYF. CDR3 coding DNA: TGTGCCAGCAGTGATCGGAGCTTCTCCTACGAGCAGTACTTC.

The chain couples TRBV7-9 to TRBJ1-1; D gene unclear. CDR1 is SEHNR and CDR2 is FQNEAQ in the germline V gene (reference sequence). The length of the CDR3 is 11 residues. With 6 bases removed from V and 8 bases from J, the gap between germline ends came to 10 bases. The CDR3 sequence: CASSWQFEAFF. Written as DNA, the CDR3 is TGTGCCAGCAGTTGGCAATTCGAAGCTTTCTTT. The full variable domain, its missing parts supplied by reference TRBV7-9 and TRBJ1-1, is DTGVSQNPRHKITKRGQNVTFRCDPISEHNRLYWYRQTLGQGPEFLTYFQNEAQLEKSRLLSDRFSAERPKGSFSTLEIQRTEQGDSAMYLCASSWQFEAFFGQGTRLTVV.

This sequence joins TRBV29-1 and TRBJ2-3; possibly TRBD2 for D (5 bases). Germline V gene sequence: CDR1 SQVTM, CDR2 ANQGSEA. The CDR3 has 14 residues. Trimming left V 6 bases short and J 6 bases short, with 19 bases between. CDR3: CSVHWVFRRDTQYF. The CDR3 DNA is TGCAGCGTCCACTGGGTTTTTAGGAGGGATACGCAGTATTTT.

The rearrangement uses TRBV18 and TRBJ2-7; weak D call: TRBD1 (7 bases). The V gene's germline CDR1 is KGHSH and CDR2 LQKENI. Trimming took off 2 bases at V and 6 bases at J, with 17 bases between the two ends. This CDR3 is 15 amino acids long. The DNA for the CDR3 is TGTGCCAGCTCACCAGTTGGAGGGGGCGAGGGCGAGCAGTACTTC. It encodes CASSPVGGGEGEQYF.